The 18 T cell receptor beta chains given below trace back to one sample, sequenced in a study of shared clonotypes between healthy human individuals (dated by TCRdb to the early 2020s). Preparation of the library involved the immunoSEQ multiplex PCR assay. Drawn from immuneACCESS, this table holds only the in-frame rearrangements with V and J called that TCRdb kept. Clones are partly lost; checked studies trace under half to an unresolved V gene and leave the rest unexplained. The sample table contains 500,000 to 650,000 clones; only one count was recorded for around 78% of them. The ten largest account for approximately 12% of the sample. The sample comprised PBMCs. The source of these receptors is a middle-aged woman in good health. Some clones in this sample may be carry-over from other donors' samples.

This chain joins TRBV7-2 and TRBJ1-1; D possibly corresponds to TRBD1 (5 bases). CDR1 is SGHTA and CDR2 is FQGNSA in the germline V gene. The germline V and J ends were trimmed by 5 bases and 1 base, with 11 bases remaining between them. The CDR3 has 14 residues. The DNA for the CDR3 is TGTGCCAGCAGCCGGGGGTACGGGAACACTGAAGCTTTCTTT. Amino acid sequence: CASSRGYGNTEAFF.

This clone was picked up a small number of times. This rearrangement joins TRBV28 to TRBJ2-3; 8 nucleotides align to TRBD2. CDR1 MDHEN and CDR2 SYDVKM come from the germline V gene. V was clipped by 6 bases and J by 7 bases; unmatched bases: 6. The CDR3 runs 13 residues. CDR3 region: CASRSASGYTQYF. DNA of the CDR3: TGTGCCAGCAGATCCGCTAGCGGGTATACGCAGTATTTT.

This clone came up once. This chain links TRBV19 with TRBJ2-1; D uncertain. Germline CDR1 reads LNHDA; CDR2 reads SQIVND (reference sequence). Trimming shortened V by 3 bases and J by 5 bases, and 8 bases separated the two germline ends. This CDR3 region has 13 residues. CDR3 DNA: TGTGCCAGTAGTATGAACCGAGACAATGAGCAGTTCTTC. Its translation: CASSMNRDNEQFF. The full variable domain, completed using reference TRBV19 and TRBJ2-1, is DGGITQSPKYLFRKEGQNVTLSCEQNLNHDAMYWYRQDPGQGLRLIYYSQIVNDFQKGDIAEGYSVSREKKESFPLTVTSAQKNPTAFYLCASSMNRDNEQFFGPGTRLTVL.

This chain uses TRBV27 with TRBJ1-5; D not resolved. This CDR3 has 12 residues. CDR1 is MNHEY and CDR2 is SMNVEV in the germline V gene (reference sequence). Trimming removed 4 bases at V and 4 bases at J, with 5 bases between. Written as DNA, the CDR3 is TGTGCCAGCAGTTATAGGAATCAGCCCCAGCATTTT. It translates to CASSYRNQPQHF.

This clone showed up just once. Other DNA sequences from this sample encode an identical CDR3 as well. The chain's CDR3 is CASSLAPSGSYEQYF. The DNA for the CDR3 is TGTGCCAGCAGCTTGGCGCCTAGCGGATCCTACGAGCAGTACTTC. The chain joins TRBV5-4 to TRBJ2-7; 7 bases agree with TRBD2. Germline V gives CDR1 SGHNT, CDR2 YYREEE (reference sequence). The CDR3 is made up of 15 amino acids. V trimming: 0 bases; J trimming: 1 base; junction bases outside the gene matches: 4.

On this clone: It may be a read error: a sequence one base away is much more abundant. This CDR3 fails to terminate in the conserved phenylalanine or tryptophan, so it likely reflects a read error. This sequence joins TRBV5-1 and TRBJ1-1; D possibly corresponds to TRBD1 (5 bases). V was pared by 1 base and J by 3 bases, with 19 bases between. The CDR3 length is 17 residues. Germline V CDR1 and CDR2: SGHRS, YFSETQ. Written as DNA, the CDR3 is TGCGCCAGCAGCTTGAGACCCCAGGGTAACGGGTACACTGAAGCTTTCCTT. Translating gives CASSLRPQGNGYTEAFL.

The chain is built from TRBV5-4 and TRBJ2-5; D possibly corresponds to TRBD1 (5 bases). CDR1 SGHNT and CDR2 YYREEE come from the germline V gene (reference sequence). The CDR3 spans 15 residues. Trimming left V 1 base short and J 2 bases short, with 12 bases between. CDR3 protein: CASSLWGSYQETQYF. The CDR3 bases are TGTGCCAGCAGCTTGTGGGGCAGTTATCAAGAGACCCAGTACTTC.

This clone was found a few times. The gene calls are TRBV4-2 and TRBJ2-7; D gene uncertain. This CDR3 is built from 16 residues. V lost 0 bases, J lost 0 bases, and 12 bases lay in between. Germline V gene data show CDR1 as LGHNA and CDR2 as YNFKEQ. The CDR3, as DNA: TGTGCCAGCAGCCAAGATCCCCAAGTAAGCTCCTACGAGCAGTACTTC. Protein: CASSQDPQVSSYEQYF.

CDR3 nucleotide sequence: TGTGCCAGCAGTTGGGGTCGGGGGGCGCGGAGCAATCAGCCCCAGCATTTT. Translating it yields CASSWGRGARSNQPQHF. The rearrangement joins TRBV28 to TRBJ1-5; TRBD1 might be the D (6 bases). Germline assignment: CDR1 MDHEN and CDR2 SYDVKM. The length of the CDR3 is 17 residues. The germline V and J ends were trimmed by 4 bases and 1 base, with 17 bases remaining between them.

V is TRBV7-9 and J is TRBJ1-2; D may be TRBD1 (6 bases). The V gene's germline CDR1 is SEHNR and CDR2 FQNEAQ (reference sequence). The length of the CDR3 is 13 residues. The V and J ends lost 6 bases and 8 bases respectively, with 16 bases between them. CDR3 protein: CASSNREIEGYTF. The CDR3 DNA sequence: TGTGCCAGCAGTAACAGGGAGATCGAAGGCTACACCTTC. The full variable domain, in which reference TRBV7-9 and TRBJ1-2 provide the parts outside the CDR3, is DTGVSQNPRHKITKRGQNVTFRCDPISEHNRLYWYRQTLGQGPEFLTYFQNEAQLEKSRLLSDRFSAERPKGSFSTLEIQRTEQGDSAMYLCASSNREIEGYTFGSGTRLTVV.

The V and J genes are TRBV2 and TRBJ2-5; 7 nucleotides line up with TRBD2. Germline-derived CDR1 and CDR2 are SNHLY and FYNNEI. The trim removed 2 bases at V and 9 bases at J, leaving 9 bases unmatched. The CDR3 length is 14 residues. The CDR3 DNA reads TGTGCCAGCAGTGAATTGGGGGGGAGTGAGGCCCAGTACTTC. As protein: CASSELGGSEAQYF.

J is TRBJ1-1 and V is TRBV15, with 7 positions matching TRBD1. The CDR3 is 16 residues long. V gave up 1 base and J gave up 2 bases; unmatched junction bases: 7. CDR1 and CDR2 from the germline V gene are LNHNV and YYDKDF (reference sequence). The CDR3 nucleotides are TGTGCCACCAGCAGAGGAAACAGGGGATTAAACACTGAAGCTTTCTTT. It specifies CATSRGNRGLNTEAFF.

As to this clone: The junction differs from germline at one of its ends, possibly a read error. The J gene is TRBJ2-5, the V gene TRBV7-7, with D tentatively TRBD1 or TRBD2 (6 bases each). Germline V CDR1 and CDR2: SSHAT, FNYEAQ (reference sequence). The CDR3 sequence is 15 residues long. The CDR3 DNA follows: TGTGCTAGCAGCTTTGGTGGGGGGCAGGGGGAGACCCAGTACTTC. Translation gives CASSFGGGQGETQYF.

The chain carries TRBV11-2 and TRBJ2-7, with 7 bases matching TRBD2. The J segment lost 9 bases and the V segment lost 1 base, leaving 12 bases of the junction unmatched. This CDR3 region has 15 residues. The germline gives CDR1 SGHAT, CDR2 FQNNGV. The CDR3 region has the DNA TGTGCCAGCAGCTTAGCGTCCAGCGGGACGATGGGGCAGTACTTC. This sequence encodes CASSLASSGTMGQYF.

This rearrangement joins TRBV5-4 to TRBJ2-1; possible D gene TRBD1, 5 bases. Per the germline V gene, CDR1 is SGHNT and CDR2 is YYREEE (reference sequence). Trimming pared 1 base from V and 6 bases from J, leaving 14 bases between. CDR3 size: 15 residues. CDR3 nucleotide sequence: TGTGCCAGCAGCTTGACTGGGGCGTCTCTCAATGAGCAGTTCTTC. It specifies CASSLTGASLNEQFF.

As concerns this clone: Other DNA sequences in the same sample also yield this CDR3. The DNA for the CDR3 is TGCGCCAGCAGCTTGGCCCAGGGTGCAGATACGCAGTATTTT. It translates to CASSLAQGADTQYF. This chain joins TRBV5-1 and TRBJ2-3; D is possibly TRBD1 (5 bases). The CDR3 extends over 14 amino acids. Trimming left V 0 bases short and J 4 bases short, with 9 bases between. The germline gives CDR1 SGHRS, CDR2 YFSETQ. Complete variable domain (other parts from reference TRBV5-1 and TRBJ2-3): KAGVTQTPRYLIKTRGQQVTLSCSPISGHRSVSWYQQTPGQGLQFLFEYFSETQRNKGNFPGRFSGRQFSNSRSEMNVSTLELGDSALYLCASSLAQGADTQYFGPGTRLTVL.

The rearrangement links TRBV2 to TRBJ2-3; 7 bases fit TRBD2. Germline loops: CDR1 SNHLY, CDR2 FYNNEI. V was pared by 7 bases and J by 4 bases, with 11 bases of the junction left unmatched. CDR3 length: 15 amino acids. CDR3 bases: TGTGCCAGCACGCCGGAGCGGGACGGATCAGATACGCAGTATTTT. Translation: CASTPERDGSDTQYF.

The genes are TRBV2 and TRBJ1-4; D call uncertain. Germline V gene data show CDR1 as SNHLY and CDR2 as FYNNEI. V was pared by 4 bases and J by 1 base, with 7 bases between. The CDR3 totals 14 residues. The CDR3, as DNA: TGTGCCAGCAGTGCGGATGGAACTAATGAAAAACTGTTTTTT. Residues: CASSADGTNEKLFF.